The 26 T cell receptor beta chains presented below share a single source sample, sequenced in a study of CD8+ T cells in alopecia areata. Extracted RNA was reverse transcribed into cDNA, the sequencing template. Measured with immunoSEQ multiplex PCR; TCRdb has only the in-frame clones, and not every one. This table holds more than 95,000 clones, roughly two fifths found once. Material: CD4+ T cells sorted from blood. Every receptor here comes from a human donor with alopecia areata.

This clone was counted a few times. The chain uses TRBV5-1 and TRBJ2-1; the D gene is possibly TRBD1 (5 bases). The V and J ends lost 1 base and 0 bases respectively, with 14 bases between them. The CDR3 contains 17 residues. Germline V gene lookup returns CDR1 SGHRS and CDR2 YFSETQ. The CDR3 loop reads CASSLQGPGSSYNEQFF. CDR3 in DNA: TGCGCCAGCAGCTTGCAGGGTCCGGGCAGCTCCTACAATGAGCAGTTCTTC.

Of note for this clone: The sample has other DNA sequences that encode this CDR3 too. The rearrangement joins TRBV5-1 to TRBJ2-7; D unclear. Germline V gene sequence: CDR1 SGHRS, CDR2 YFSETQ. V shed 0 bases and J shed 2 bases, with 6 bases lying between them. This CDR3 is built from 13 residues. The CDR3 DNA reads TGCGCCAGCAGCTTGGGGACCACCTACGAGCAGTACTTC. Protein: CASSLGTTYEQYF.

This clone was seen a few times. This chain uses TRBV5-1 with TRBJ2-3; D call uncertain. The CDR3 sequence is 15 residues long. Trimming took off 4 bases at V and 0 bases at J, with 12 bases between the two ends. CDR1 is SGHRS, CDR2 YFSETQ, per germline. For the CDR3, the DNA is TGCGCCAGCAGCCTGCAGTCATCTAGCACAGATACGCAGTATTTT. Protein: CASSLQSSSTDTQYF.

This chain's CDR3 is CASSRTSVLDTQYF. The CDR3 nucleotides read TGTGCCAGCAGCCGGACTAGCGTCTTAGATACGCAGTATTTT. V and J are TRBV11-2 and TRBJ2-3; TRBD2 aligns across 9 bases. The germline V gene encodes CDR1 SGHAT and CDR2 FQNNGV. This CDR3 has 14 residues. V was clipped by 5 bases and J by 5 bases; unmatched bases: 5.

About this clone itself: Different DNA sequences within this sample yield the same CDR3. The CDR3 region has the DNA TGCAGTGCAACAGCCTACAATGAGCAGTTCTTC. Translated: CSATAYNEQFF. The chain recombines TRBV20-1 with TRBJ2-1; D gene unclear. Per the germline V gene, CDR1 is DFQATT and CDR2 is SNEGSKA (reference sequence). The CDR3 contains 11 residues. Trimming shortened V by 6 bases and J by 2 bases, and 5 bases separated the two germline ends.

The chain couples TRBV11-1 to TRBJ1-4; weak D call: TRBD1 (5 bases). The germline V and J ends were trimmed by 5 bases and 0 bases, with 16 bases remaining between them. The germline V gene has CDR1 SGHAT and CDR2 FQDESV (reference sequence). The CDR3 has 17 residues. The CDR3 DNA sequence: TGTGCCAGCAGCAAGCACGGGACCCCGGCAACTAATGAAAAACTGTTTTTT. Protein sequence: CASSKHGTPATNEKLFF.

This clone was detected a few times. Here the CDR3 reads CASTTLSNRVGYTF. CDR3 DNA: TGTGCCAGCACCACCCTATCCAACAGGGTTGGCTACACCTTC. V usage is TRBV5-6 and J usage is TRBJ1-2; possibly TRBD1 for D (6 bases). The CDR3 extends over 14 amino acids. Germline CDR1 reads SGHDT; CDR2 reads YYEEEE. V was cut by 6 bases and J by 7 bases, with 19 bases left in between. Looking up the rest from reference TRBV5-6 and TRBJ1-2 gives the full variable domain: DAGVTQSPTHLIKTRGQQVTLRCSPKSGHDTVSWYQQALGQGPQFIFQYYEEEERQRGNFPDRFSGHQFPNYSSELNVNALLLGDSALYLCASTTLSNRVGYTFGSGTRLTVV.

The chain has TRBV28 and TRBJ1-5; D remains unclear. This CDR3 has 14 amino acids. The V end lost 0 bases, the J end lost 9 bases, and 12 bases lay between the germline ends. Germline V gene lookup returns CDR1 MDHEN and CDR2 SYDVKM. DNA of the CDR3: TGTGCCAGCAGTTTATGGGAAGCCTTGGGGCCCCAGCATTTT. As protein: CASSLWEALGPQHF. The full variable domain, with the rest looked up from reference TRBV28 and TRBJ1-5, is DVKVTQSSRYLVKRTGEKVFLECVQDMDHENMFWYRQDPGLGLRLIYFSYDVKMKEKGDIPEGYSVSREKKERFSLILESASTNQTSMYLCASSLWEALGPQHFGDGTRLSIL.

The rearrangement uses TRBV14 and TRBJ2-1; TRBD1 matches at 8 bases. J lost 6 bases, V lost 5 bases, and 12 bases had no gene match. The CDR3 consists of 16 residues. CDR1 is SGHDN and CDR2 is FVKESK in the germline V gene. The CDR3 protein is CASSTYRGIGTNEQFF. The CDR3 DNA follows: TGTGCCAGCAGCACGTACAGGGGGATAGGCACCAATGAGCAGTTCTTC.

The gene calls are TRBV7-2 and TRBJ2-5; 8 bases align to TRBD2. V shed 0 bases and J 2 bases; nucleotides not matched to a gene: 11. This CDR3 comprises 18 residues. Germline V gives CDR1 SGHTA, CDR2 FQGNSA. The CDR3 here is CASSLARVSGALQETQYF. The CDR3 DNA is TGTGCCAGCAGCTTAGCGCGGGTTAGCGGGGCCTTACAAGAGACCCAGTACTTC.

This clone was seen a few times. The chain joins TRBV7-2 to TRBJ2-5; D tentatively fits TRBD1 or TRBD2 (5 bases each). The ends were cut back, 5 bases at V and 4 bases at J, with 11 bases in the middle. Germline lookup yields CDR1 SGHTA and CDR2 FQGNSA. The length of the CDR3 is 13 residues. The CDR3 bases are TGTGCCAGCAGCGTACAGGCGGGAGAGACCCAGTACTTC. Protein: CASSVQAGETQYF.

In its sample, this clone was seen a few times. The chain employs TRBV5-6 and TRBJ2-1; 7 bases line up with TRBD2. The CDR3 sequence is 16 residues long. Germline lookup yields CDR1 SGHDT and CDR2 YYEEEE. V lost 7 bases, J lost 4 bases, and 14 bases stayed unmatched. CDR3 coding DNA: TGTGCCAGCTTACGCCGCGGCGGGGGATTATACAATGAGCAGTTCTTC. It is translated as CASLRRGGGLYNEQFF.

The gene calls are TRBV5-4 and TRBJ2-7; D remains unclear. There are 11 residues in the CDR3. Trimming cost V 9 bases and J 3 bases, with 10 bases left between them. The germline V gene has CDR1 SGHNT and CDR2 YYREEE (reference sequence). The CDR3 here is CAMGLSYEQYF. As DNA, the CDR3 is TGTGCCATGGGTCTCAGCTACGAGCAGTACTTC.

The rearrangement links TRBV5-1 to TRBJ2-1; TRBD1 might be the D (6 bases). Trimming stripped 2 bases from V and 4 bases from J, with 13 bases between. This CDR3 has 15 residues. CDR1 SGHRS and CDR2 YFSETQ come from the germline V gene. DNA of the CDR3: TGCGCCAGCAGCTTAACGACAGGAGTTTACAATGAGCAGTTCTTC. Protein: CASSLTTGVYNEQFF.

This rearrangement joins TRBV30 to TRBJ1-5; D gene unclear. The V end was cut by 0 bases, the J end by 4 bases, with 13 bases between. Germline V gene lookup returns CDR1 GTSNPN and CDR2 SVGIG (reference sequence). The CDR3 spans 15 residues. CDR3 bases: TGTGCCTGGAGTGTTGGCGGAAACCTAAATCAGCCCCAGCATTTT. It codes for CAWSVGGNLNQPQHF.

This chain connects TRBV25-1 to TRBJ2-2, with 7 positions matching TRBD1. Trimming at V came to 2 bases and at J to 2 bases, leaving 5 bases not matched to a gene. The CDR3 runs 16 residues. The germline V gene has CDR1 MGHDK and CDR2 SYGVNS. The chain's CDR3 is CASSENRGTNTGELFF. The CDR3, as DNA: TGTGCCAGCAGTGAAAACAGGGGCACTAACACCGGGGAGCTGTTTTTT.

This clone was counted only a few times. The chain joins TRBV7-2 to TRBJ2-1; no firm D call. Germline V gene data show CDR1 as SGHTA and CDR2 as FQGNSA. V was pared by 0 bases and J by 7 bases, with 13 bases between. The CDR3 length is 15 residues. CDR3 sequence reads: CASSLADLPGNEQFF. In DNA form, the CDR3 reads TGTGCCAGCAGCTTAGCGGACCTGCCGGGTAATGAGCAGTTCTTC.

This clone was seen a handful of times. The chain uses TRBV4-3 and TRBJ1-2, with a weak D call TRBD1 (6 bases). This CDR3 has 16 amino acids. V was pared by 0 bases and J by 6 bases, with 17 bases between. Germline values: CDR1 LGHNA, CDR2 YSLEER. CDR3 amino acids: CASSQDPLGTFNGYTF. The DNA of the CDR3 is TGCGCCAGCAGCCAAGACCCTCTCGGGACATTCAATGGCTACACCTTC.

This clone has only a few counts. The J gene is TRBJ2-7, the V gene TRBV5-1, with a weak D call TRBD1 (6 bases). Germline assignment: CDR1 SGHRS and CDR2 YFSETQ. The CDR3 spans 14 residues. V shed 4 bases and J shed 3 bases, with 14 bases lying between them. The CDR3 region has the DNA TGCGCCAGCAGCGATGTCAGGGGAGACTACGAGCAGTACTTC. Translating it yields CASSDVRGDYEQYF.

This clone has a handful of counts. The chain joins TRBV10-3 to TRBJ2-5; D ambiguous. Trimming removed 10 bases from V and 3 bases from J, with 15 bases in between. The length of the CDR3 is 13 residues. CDR1 and CDR2 (germline): ENHRY, SYGVKD. This chain's CDR3 is CATARAPEETQYF. The CDR3 nucleotides read TGTGCCACCGCCCGGGCCCCCGAAGAGACCCAGTACTTC.

This clone has more than one count but fewer than ten. This chain links TRBV4-3 with TRBJ2-6, with D possibly being TRBD1 or TRBD2 (5 bases each). The V gene's germline CDR1 is LGHNA and CDR2 YSLEER. The CDR3 spans 16 residues. V dropped 5 bases and J dropped 0 bases, with 11 bases sitting between them. The DNA of the CDR3 is TGCGCCAGCAGCGATTCAGGGAGCTCTGGGGCCAACGTCCTGACTTTC. This encodes CASSDSGSSGANVLTF.

The chain is built from TRBV7-2 and TRBJ2-3; 10 positions agree with TRBD2. Germline values: CDR1 SGHTA, CDR2 FQGNSA. The CDR3 length is 17 residues. Losses at the gene ends were 1 base for V and 5 bases for J; bases not matched to a gene: 9. The CDR3 region has the DNA TGTGCCAGCAGCTTAGAAGTACTAGCGGGGCAGGTAGATACGCAGTATTTT. It is translated as CASSLEVLAGQVDTQYF.

The V and J genes are TRBV18 and TRBJ1-1; D is unclear. Trimming took 3 bases from V and 4 from J, leaving 12 bases between them. Germline lookup yields CDR1 KGHSH and CDR2 LQKENI. The CDR3 runs 14 residues. CDR3 amino acids: CASSPGSVFTEAFF. DNA of the CDR3: TGTGCCAGCTCACCTGGCTCGGTTTTCACTGAAGCTTTCTTT. Drawing the rest from reference TRBV18 and TRBJ1-1, the complete variable domain is NAGVMQNPRHLVRRRGQEARLRCSPMKGHSHVYWYRQLPEEGLKFMVYLQKENIIDESGMPKERFSAEFPKEGPSILRIQQVVRGDSAAYFCASSPGSVFTEAFFGQGTRLTVV.

The chain uses TRBV30 and TRBJ2-3; 8 nucleotides agree with TRBD2. Germline V gives CDR1 GTSNPN, CDR2 SVGIG (reference sequence). The CDR3 loop spans 16 amino acids. Trimming cost V 2 bases and J 2 bases; bases outside gene matches: 9. This chain's CDR3 is CAWSPRSSGYTDTQYF. The CDR3 DNA follows: TGTGCCTGGAGTCCCCGTTCTAGCGGGTACACAGATACGCAGTATTTT.

The gene calls are TRBV4-3 and TRBJ1-2; D gene uncertain. The CDR3 loop spans 14 amino acids. The germline V gene has CDR1 LGHNA and CDR2 YSLEER. Trimming shortened V by 2 bases and J by 4 bases, and 11 bases separated the two germline ends. Here the CDR3 DNA reads TGCGCCAGCAGCCAACTGTCAACCGGCTATGGCTACACCTTC. Translation: CASSQLSTGYGYTF.

This clone was recorded a few times. This sequence joins TRBV28 and TRBJ2-7; D gene uncertain. Per germline, CDR1 MDHEN and CDR2 SYDVKM. The CDR3 is made up of 11 amino acids. V was pared by 8 bases and J by 3 bases, with 8 bases between. CDR3 sequence (DNA): TGTGCCAGCCGTAAGGACTACGAGCAGTACTTC. Its protein is CASRKDYEQYF. Full variable domain (missing parts from reference TRBV28 and TRBJ2-7): DVKVTQSSRYLVKRTGEKVFLECVQDMDHENMFWYRQDPGLGLRLIYFSYDVKMKEKGDIPEGYSVSREKKERFSLILESASTNQTSMYLCASRKDYEQYFGPGTRLTVT.